The clone carrying this T cell receptor beta chain has at least ten counts. TCRdb processed the RT-PCR reads anew with MiXCR; each CDR3 protein has one entry. The table has around 570,000 distinct CDR3 sequences, roughly 10% seen once; the top ten hold about 11%. The data were obtained in a study of response to subunit inactivated influenza vaccine. V lost 5 bases to trimming and J lost 8 bases, with 13 bases between them. The CDR3 totals 13 residues. Germline CDR1 is SGHAT and CDR2 is FQNNGV. This sample was shared with a second study, whose subject was T cells expressing NK-cell markers. That work states: cDNA encoding TCR beta was synthesized via 5'RACE template switching incorporating UMIs. Clarity on HCMV specificity was lacking for the expanded NKG2C+ T cell clones.

This rearrangement joins TRBV11-2 to TRBJ2-1; tentative D call: TRBD2 (6 bases). The TCR comes from a man aged 50 or older who received an inactivated influenza vaccine. Sequencing used PBMCs from blood, obtained on the day of vaccination. CDR3 nucleotide sequence: TGTGCCAGCAGCCCCTCCCCGGGGGATGAGCAGTTCTTC. Translation gives CASSPSPGDEQFF.